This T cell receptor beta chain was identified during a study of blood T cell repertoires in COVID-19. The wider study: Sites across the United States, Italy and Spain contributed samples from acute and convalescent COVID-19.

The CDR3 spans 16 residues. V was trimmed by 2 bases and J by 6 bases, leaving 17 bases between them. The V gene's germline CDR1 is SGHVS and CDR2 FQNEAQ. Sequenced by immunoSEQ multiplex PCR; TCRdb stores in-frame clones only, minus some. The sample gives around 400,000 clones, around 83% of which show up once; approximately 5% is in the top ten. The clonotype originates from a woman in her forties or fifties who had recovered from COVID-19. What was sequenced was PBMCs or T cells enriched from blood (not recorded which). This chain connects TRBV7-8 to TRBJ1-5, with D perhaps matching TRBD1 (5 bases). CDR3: CASSLLSQGKGQPQHF. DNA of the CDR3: TGTGCCAGCAGCTTACTTTCCCAGGGCAAGGGTCAGCCCCAGCATTTT.